This record concerns one T cell receptor beta chain sequence. The antigen is undetermined. Generated by immunoSEQ multiplex PCR, the TCRdb table keeps only in-frame clones and is missing some. This table has about 66,000 clones, just under 95% appearing once. Germline V gene lookup returns CDR1 MNHEY and CDR2 SVGAGI. The V gene lost 7 bases and the J gene lost 2 bases, with 13 bases spanning the gap. CDR3 length: 14 amino acids. The record originates from a study of Tregs in tolerant kidney transplant recipients. Study results and caveats: The most relevant donor-specific Treg TCRbeta repertoire apparently came from expansion with activated donor B cells.

The specimen comprised CD8+ T cells from blood, sampled before the transplant. The receptor was isolated from a human donor who received a combined kidney and bone marrow transplant. This chain joins TRBV6-5 and TRBJ2-3; D possibly corresponds to TRBD2 (5 bases). Here the CDR3 DNA reads TGTGCCAGCACTAGCAGGTTGAACACAGATACGCAGTATTTT. As protein: CASTSRLNTDTQYF.